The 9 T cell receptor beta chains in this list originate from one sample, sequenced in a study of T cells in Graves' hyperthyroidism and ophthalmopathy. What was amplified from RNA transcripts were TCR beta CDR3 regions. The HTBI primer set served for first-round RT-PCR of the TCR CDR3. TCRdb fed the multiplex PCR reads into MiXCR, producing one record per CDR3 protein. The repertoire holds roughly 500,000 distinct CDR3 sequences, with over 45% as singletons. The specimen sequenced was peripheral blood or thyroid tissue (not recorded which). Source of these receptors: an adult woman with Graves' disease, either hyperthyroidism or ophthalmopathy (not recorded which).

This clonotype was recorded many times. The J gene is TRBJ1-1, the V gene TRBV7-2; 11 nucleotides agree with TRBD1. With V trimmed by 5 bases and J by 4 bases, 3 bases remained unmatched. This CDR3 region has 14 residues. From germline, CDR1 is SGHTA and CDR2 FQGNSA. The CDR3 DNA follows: TGTGCCAGCAGCGAGGACAGGGGGCGCACTGAAGCTTTCTTT. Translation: CASSEDRGRTEAFF. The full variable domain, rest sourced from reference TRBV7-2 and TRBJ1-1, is GAGVSQSPSNKVTEKGKDVELRCDPISGHTALYWYRQSLGQGLEFLIYFQGNSAPDKSGLPSDRFSAERTGGSVSTLTIQRTQQEDSAVYLCASSEDRGRTEAFFGQGTRLTVV.

The CDR3 region is CSAKVSGTGGYGYTF. DNA for the CDR3: TGCAGTGCTAAAGTGTCCGGGACAGGGGGCTATGGCTACACCTTC. The chain uses TRBV20-1 and TRBJ1-2; 11 positions match TRBD1. The CDR3 covers 15 residues. Trimming cost V 4 bases and J 4 bases; bases outside gene matches: 8. Germline loops: CDR1 DFQATT, CDR2 SNEGSKA (reference sequence).

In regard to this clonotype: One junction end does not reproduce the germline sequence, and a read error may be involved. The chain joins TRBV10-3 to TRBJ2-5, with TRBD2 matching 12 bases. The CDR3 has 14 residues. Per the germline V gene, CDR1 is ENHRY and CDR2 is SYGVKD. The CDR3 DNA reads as TGCGCCATCAGTCTAGCGGGAGGGCAAGAGGCCCAGTACTTC. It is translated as CAISLAGGQEAQYF.

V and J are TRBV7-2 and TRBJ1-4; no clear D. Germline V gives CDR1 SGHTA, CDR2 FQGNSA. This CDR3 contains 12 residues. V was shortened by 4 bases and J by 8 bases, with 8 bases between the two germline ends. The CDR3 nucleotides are TGTGCCAGCAGCTATTCGGGGGAAAAACTGTTTTTT. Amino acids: CASSYSGEKLFF.

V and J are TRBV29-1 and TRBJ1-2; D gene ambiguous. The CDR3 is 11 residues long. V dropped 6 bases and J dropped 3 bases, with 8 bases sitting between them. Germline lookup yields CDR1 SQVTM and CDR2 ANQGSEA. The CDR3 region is CSVDQDYGYTF. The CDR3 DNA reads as TGCAGCGTAGATCAGGACTATGGCTACACCTTC.

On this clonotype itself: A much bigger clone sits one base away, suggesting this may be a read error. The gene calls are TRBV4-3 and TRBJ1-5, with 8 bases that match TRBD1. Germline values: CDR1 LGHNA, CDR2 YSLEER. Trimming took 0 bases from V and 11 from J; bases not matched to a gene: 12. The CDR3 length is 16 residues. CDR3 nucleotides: TGCGCCAGCAGCCAAGAGGTTACAGGGGGACGGCAGTCCCAGCATTTT. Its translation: CASSQEVTGGRQSQHF.

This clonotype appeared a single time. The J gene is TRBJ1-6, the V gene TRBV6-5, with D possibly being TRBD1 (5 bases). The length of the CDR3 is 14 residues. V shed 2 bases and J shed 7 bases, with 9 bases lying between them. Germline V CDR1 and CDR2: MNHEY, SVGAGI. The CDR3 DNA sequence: TGTGCCAGCAGTTACGGGACGGAGAATTCACCCCTCCACTTT. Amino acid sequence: CASSYGTENSPLHF.

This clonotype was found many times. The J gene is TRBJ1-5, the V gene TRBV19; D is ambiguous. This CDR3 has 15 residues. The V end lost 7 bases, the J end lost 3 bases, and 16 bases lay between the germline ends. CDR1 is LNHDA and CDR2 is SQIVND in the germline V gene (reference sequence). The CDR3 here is CASTEIRAPNQPQHF. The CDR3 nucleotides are TGTGCCAGTACCGAAATAAGGGCCCCCAATCAGCCCCAGCATTTT.

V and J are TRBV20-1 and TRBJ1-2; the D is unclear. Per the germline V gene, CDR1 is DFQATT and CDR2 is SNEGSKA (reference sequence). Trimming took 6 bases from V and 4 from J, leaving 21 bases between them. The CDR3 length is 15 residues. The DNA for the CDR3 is TGCAGTGCGCAAGATCGGACTAGCGGGAGCTATGGCTACACCTTC. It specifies CSAQDRTSGSYGYTF.